This passage covers 10 T cell receptor beta chains from one sample sequenced in a study of cytomegalovirus exposure and HLA in healthy donors. Sequenced by immunoSEQ multiplex PCR; TCRdb stores in-frame clones only, minus some. The sample includes approximately 270,000 clones, approximately 86% of them seen just once. Source material: PBMCs. The receptors derive from a woman aged 18 to 35 in good health and CMV-seronegative.

The table lists this clone with a count of one. The rearrangement links TRBV4-3 to TRBJ2-3; no definite D call. Between the trimmed V and J ends, which lost 2 bases and 0 bases, there was a span of 12 bases. Germline CDR1 is LGHNA and CDR2 is YSLEER. The CDR3 runs 16 residues. Written as DNA, the CDR3 is TGCGCCAGCAGCCAAAACAGTGGTCATAGCACAGATACGCAGTATTTT. This codes for CASSQNSGHSTDTQYF.

The chain employs TRBV29-1 and TRBJ2-5; TRBD1 matches 8 bases. The germline V gene has CDR1 SQVTM and CDR2 ANQGSEA. Trimming removed 6 bases from V and 4 bases from J; junction bases left unmatched: 10. The length of the CDR3 is 14 residues. The CDR3, as DNA: TGCAGCGTAGAGACAGGGGTTGGGGGAGAGACCCAGTACTTC. This translates into CSVETGVGGETQYF.

The V and J genes are TRBV28 and TRBJ2-7, with D possibly TRBD1 on 6 matching bases. Trimming removed 3 bases at V and 6 bases at J, with 27 bases between. The CDR3 is 18 amino acids. Germline CDR1 is MDHEN and CDR2 is SYDVKM. The CDR3 protein is CASSFPTHQFSGAGEQYF. CDR3 in DNA: TGTGCCAGCAGTTTCCCGACGCATCAGTTTTCAGGGGCCGGCGAGCAGTACTTC.

V usage is TRBV5-1 and J usage is TRBJ1-1; D uncertain. This CDR3 spans 14 amino acids. In germline, CDR1 is SGHRS, CDR2 YFSETQ. Trimming took 2 bases from V and 4 from J, leaving 12 bases between them. The CDR3, as DNA: TGCGCCAGCAGCTTCGAGGCCCGGGGCACTGAAGCTTTCTTT. As protein: CASSFEARGTEAFF. The whole variable domain, filled in from reference TRBV5-1 and TRBJ1-1, reads KAGVTQTPRYLIKTRGQQVTLSCSPISGHRSVSWYQQTPGQGLQFLFEYFSETQRNKGNFPGRFSGRQFSNSRSEMNVSTLELGDSALYLCASSFEARGTEAFFGQGTRLTVV.

V and J are TRBV5-1 and TRBJ1-2, with TRBD1 matching 8 bases. Germline V gene lookup returns CDR1 SGHRS and CDR2 YFSETQ. V was clipped by 4 bases and J by 3 bases; unmatched bases: 2. The CDR3 length is 13 residues. CDR3 bases: TGCGCCAGCAGCACGGGACAGGACTATGGCTACACCTTC. This encodes CASSTGQDYGYTF.

V usage is TRBV30 and J usage is TRBJ2-7; D is possibly TRBD2 (5 bases). CDR1 and CDR2 from the germline V gene are GTSNPN and SVGIG (reference sequence). The length of the CDR3 is 14 residues. V shed 4 bases and J shed 2 bases, with 15 bases lying between them. CDR3: CAWTPVGVPYEQYF. The CDR3 DNA reads as TGTGCCTGGACCCCGGTCGGGGTACCCTACGAGCAGTACTTC.

This clone has more than one count but fewer than ten. The rearrangement links TRBV30 to TRBJ1-5, with D uncertain. The V end was cut by 3 bases, the J end by 4 bases, with 16 bases between. Germline lookup yields CDR1 GTSNPN and CDR2 SVGIG (reference sequence). The CDR3 length is 15 residues. The CDR3 region has the DNA TGTGCCTGGAGCTTCCCGGGGTCCGCTAATCAGCCCCAGCATTTT. Translating gives CAWSFPGSANQPQHF.

About this clone itself: An end of the junction does not agree with germline; a read error may underlie this. The gene calls are TRBV5-1 and TRBJ2-1, with 12 nucleotides matching TRBD2. The CDR3 has 13 residues. CDR1 is SGHRS and CDR2 is YFSETQ in the germline V gene. The DNA for the CDR3 is TGCGCGAGCACCTGGACTAGCGGGGATAAGCAGTTCTTC. It codes for CASTWTSGDKQFF. Supplemented by reference TRBV5-1 and TRBJ2-1, the full variable domain reads KAGVTQTPRYLIKTRGQQVTLSCSPISGHRSVSWYQQTPGQGLQFLFEYFSETQRNKGNFPGRFSGRQFSNSRSEMNVSTLELGDSALYLCASTWTSGDKQFFGPGTRLTVL.

This clone has just one count. This chain connects TRBV30 to TRBJ2-3; TRBD2 matches 8 bases. The CDR3 has 14 residues. Germline loops: CDR1 GTSNPN, CDR2 SVGIG (reference sequence). Unmatched junction bases numbered 3, after V lost 4 bases and J lost 0 bases. CDR3: CAWTSSGSTDTQYF. In DNA, the CDR3 is TGTGCCTGGACCTCTAGCGGGAGCACAGATACGCAGTATTTT.

The rearrangement uses TRBV5-1 and TRBJ2-3; 8 nucleotides agree with TRBD2. The CDR3 is made up of 16 amino acids. Germline trimming cut 2 bases from V and 2 bases from J; bases unmatched to any gene: 7. Germline V gene sequence: CDR1 SGHRS, CDR2 YFSETQ. In DNA form, the CDR3 reads TGCGCCAGCAGCTTTCGGGGGGGCGCCGTCACAGATACGCAGTATTTT. This codes for CASSFRGGAVTDTQYF.